A single T cell receptor beta chain is shown here with its context. This entry belongs to a study of T cell clusters in autoimmune cytopenias. Study-wide context: A median age of around 59 years and mean of approximately 50 years characterized healthy donor controls.

Some 34,000 genome equivalents of blood DNA were amplified for TRB. The germline V gene encodes CDR1 KGHDR and CDR2 SFDVKD. This CDR3 has 17 residues. TRB rearrangements were amplified by touch-down multiplex PCR with mixed TRB-A/B primers. TCRdb reworked the multiplex PCR reads into one entry per CDR3 protein, no DNA. The sample table sets out about 11,000 distinct CDR3 sequences. The same sample was also used in a study of T cell repertoires in aging, cancer and after chemotherapy.

Sequencing input: peripheral blood. The receptor's source is a human donor in good health. This chain links TRBV24-1 with TRBJ2-3; TCRdb's assignment of TRBD2 cannot be checked, as there is no DNA. This chain's CDR3 is CATSDLRDGGGTDTQYF.